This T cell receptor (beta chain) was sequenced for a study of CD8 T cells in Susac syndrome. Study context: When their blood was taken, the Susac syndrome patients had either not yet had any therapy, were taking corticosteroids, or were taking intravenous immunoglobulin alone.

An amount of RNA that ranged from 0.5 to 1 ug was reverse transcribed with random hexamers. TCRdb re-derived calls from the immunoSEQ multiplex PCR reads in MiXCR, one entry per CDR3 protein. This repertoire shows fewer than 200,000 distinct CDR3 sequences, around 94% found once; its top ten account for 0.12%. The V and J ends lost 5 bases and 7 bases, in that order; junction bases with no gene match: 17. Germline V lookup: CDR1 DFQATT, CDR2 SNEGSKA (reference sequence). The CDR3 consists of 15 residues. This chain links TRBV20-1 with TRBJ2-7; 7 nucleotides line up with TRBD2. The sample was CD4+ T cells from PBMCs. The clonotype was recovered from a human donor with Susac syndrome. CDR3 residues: CSAEDDSGGSGEQYF. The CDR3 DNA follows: TGCAGTGCTGAAGATGATTCCGGGGGGAGTGGGGAGCAGTACTTC.